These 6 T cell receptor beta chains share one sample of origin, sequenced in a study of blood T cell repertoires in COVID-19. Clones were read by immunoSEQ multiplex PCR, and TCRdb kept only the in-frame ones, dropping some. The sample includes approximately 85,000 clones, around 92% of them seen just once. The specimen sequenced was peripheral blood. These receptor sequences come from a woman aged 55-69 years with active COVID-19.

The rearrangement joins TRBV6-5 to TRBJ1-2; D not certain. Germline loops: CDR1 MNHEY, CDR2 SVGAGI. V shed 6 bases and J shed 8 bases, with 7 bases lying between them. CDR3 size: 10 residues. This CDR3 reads CASSLSGYTF. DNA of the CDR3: TGTGCCAGCAGCCTCTCGGGCTACACCTTC.

The CDR3 DNA reads as TGCGCCAGCAGCTCCCTCAGGGGATACAATGAGCAGTTCTTC. This translates into CASSSLRGYNEQFF. The chain couples TRBV5-1 to TRBJ2-1; the D gene is possibly TRBD1 (6 bases). CDR1 is SGHRS, CDR2 YFSETQ, per germline. Between the trimmed V and J ends, which lost 3 bases and 4 bases, there was a span of 11 bases. The CDR3 length is 14 residues.

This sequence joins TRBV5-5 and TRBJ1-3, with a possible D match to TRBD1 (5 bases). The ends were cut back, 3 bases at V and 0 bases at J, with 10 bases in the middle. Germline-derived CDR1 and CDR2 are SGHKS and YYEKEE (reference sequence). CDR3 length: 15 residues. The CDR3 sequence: CASSSRGGSGNTIYF. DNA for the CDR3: TGTGCCAGCAGCTCGCGGGGGGGCTCTGGAAACACCATATATTTT. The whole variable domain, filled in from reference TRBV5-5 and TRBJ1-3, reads DAGVTQSPTHLIKTRGQQVTLRCSPISGHKSVSWYQQVLGQGPQFIFQYYEKEERGRGNFPDRFSARQFPNYSSELNVNALLLGDSALYLCASSSRGGSGNTIYFGEGSWLTVV.

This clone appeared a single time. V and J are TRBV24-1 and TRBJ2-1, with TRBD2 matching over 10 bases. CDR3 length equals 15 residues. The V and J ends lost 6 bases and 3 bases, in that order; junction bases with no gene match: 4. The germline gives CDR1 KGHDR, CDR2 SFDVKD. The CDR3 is CATSTSGNNYNEQFF. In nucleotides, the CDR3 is TGTGCCACCAGTACTAGCGGGAACAACTACAATGAGCAGTTCTTC.

CDR3 sequence (DNA): TGTGCCAGCAGCCGCGGACTAGCGGGATTTAATGAGCAGTTCTTC. It yields the protein CASSRGLAGFNEQFF. This chain joins TRBV6-5 and TRBJ2-1; 12 bases agree with TRBD2. V shed 6 bases and J 7 bases; nucleotides not matched to a gene: 7. Germline CDR1 reads MNHEY; CDR2 reads SVGAGI. The CDR3 spans 15 residues.

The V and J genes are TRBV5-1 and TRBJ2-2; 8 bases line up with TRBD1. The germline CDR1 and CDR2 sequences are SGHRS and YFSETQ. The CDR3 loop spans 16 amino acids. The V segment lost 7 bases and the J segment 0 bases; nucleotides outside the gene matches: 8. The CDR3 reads CASSPRTGPNTGELFF. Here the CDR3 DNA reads TGCGCCAGCTCCCCTCGGACAGGGCCGAACACCGGGGAGCTGTTTTTT.